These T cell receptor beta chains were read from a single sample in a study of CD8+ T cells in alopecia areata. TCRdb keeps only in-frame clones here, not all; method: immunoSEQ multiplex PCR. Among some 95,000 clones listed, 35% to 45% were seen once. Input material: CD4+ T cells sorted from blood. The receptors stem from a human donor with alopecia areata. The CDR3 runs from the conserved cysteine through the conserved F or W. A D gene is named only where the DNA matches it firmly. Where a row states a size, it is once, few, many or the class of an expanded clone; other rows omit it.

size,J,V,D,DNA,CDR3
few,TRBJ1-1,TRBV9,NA,TGTGCCAGCAGCCGCGCCGCGTCTGGTTACACTGAAGCTTTCTTT,CASSRAASGYTEAFF
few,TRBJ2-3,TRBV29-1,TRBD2,TGCAGCGTTGGCCGGCGCCTAGCGGGGGTTAGCACAGATACGCAGTATTTT,CSVGRRLAGVSTDTQYF
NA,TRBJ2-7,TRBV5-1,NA,TGCGCCAGCAGCTTGTCAGGGGACCCTTCCTCCTACGAGCAGTACTTC,CASSLSGDPSSYEQYF
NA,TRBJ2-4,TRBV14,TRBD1,TGTGCCAGCAGCCAGTTCGGGACAGGGCAAAACATTCAGTACTTC,CASSQFGTGQNIQYF
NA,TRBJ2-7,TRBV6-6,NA,TGTGCCAGCTGGGCGGAACTTTACGAGCAGTACTTC,CASWAELYEQYF
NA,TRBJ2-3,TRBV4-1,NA,TGCGCCAGCAGCCAAGTGGGACTCCCAACAGATACGCAGTATTTT,CASSQVGLPTDTQYF
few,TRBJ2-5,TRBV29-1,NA,TGCAGCGTTGGGCCCACAGGGCAGGAGACCCAGTACTTC,CSVGPTGQETQYF
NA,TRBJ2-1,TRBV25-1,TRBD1,TGTGCCAGCAGTGAACCGGGACAGGGGGGCAATGAGCAGTTCTTC,CASSEPGQGGNEQFF
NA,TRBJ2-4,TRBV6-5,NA,TGTGCCAGCAGCGACAGCTTGGTCAAAAACATTCAGTACTTC,CASSDSLVKNIQYF
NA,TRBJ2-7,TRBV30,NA,TGTGCCTGGAGCGTCCTGTACGAGCAGTACTTC,CAWSVLYEQYF
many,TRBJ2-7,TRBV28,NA,TGTGCCAGCAGTCTGGTTCCGAACGAGCAGTACTTC,CASSLVPNEQYF
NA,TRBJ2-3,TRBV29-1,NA,TGCAGCGTTGATTGGAGCGGAAGCACAGATACGCAGTATTTT,CSVDWSGSTDTQYF
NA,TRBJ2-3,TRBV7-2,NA,TGTGCCAGCAGCTTATTCTGGGGAGATACGCAGTATTTT,CASSLFWGDTQYF
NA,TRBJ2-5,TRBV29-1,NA,TGCAGCGTGGACGGGACCCAAGGGGGGGGCCAGTACTTC,CSVDGTQGGGQYF
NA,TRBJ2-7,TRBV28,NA,TGTGCCAGCATGGCGAGCCCGTCTAGGGAGCAGTACTTC,CASMASPSREQYF
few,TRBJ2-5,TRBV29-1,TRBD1,TGCAGCGTTGGGTATGGGGACAGACCTCAAGAGACCCAGTACTTC,CSVGYGDRPQETQYF
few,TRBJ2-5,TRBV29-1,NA,TGCAGCGTTGAAGTGGAGACCCAGTACTTC,CSVEVETQYF
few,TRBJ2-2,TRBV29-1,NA,TGCAGCGTTGACAGGGGCGGCACCGGGGAGCTGTTTTTT,CSVDRGGTGELFF